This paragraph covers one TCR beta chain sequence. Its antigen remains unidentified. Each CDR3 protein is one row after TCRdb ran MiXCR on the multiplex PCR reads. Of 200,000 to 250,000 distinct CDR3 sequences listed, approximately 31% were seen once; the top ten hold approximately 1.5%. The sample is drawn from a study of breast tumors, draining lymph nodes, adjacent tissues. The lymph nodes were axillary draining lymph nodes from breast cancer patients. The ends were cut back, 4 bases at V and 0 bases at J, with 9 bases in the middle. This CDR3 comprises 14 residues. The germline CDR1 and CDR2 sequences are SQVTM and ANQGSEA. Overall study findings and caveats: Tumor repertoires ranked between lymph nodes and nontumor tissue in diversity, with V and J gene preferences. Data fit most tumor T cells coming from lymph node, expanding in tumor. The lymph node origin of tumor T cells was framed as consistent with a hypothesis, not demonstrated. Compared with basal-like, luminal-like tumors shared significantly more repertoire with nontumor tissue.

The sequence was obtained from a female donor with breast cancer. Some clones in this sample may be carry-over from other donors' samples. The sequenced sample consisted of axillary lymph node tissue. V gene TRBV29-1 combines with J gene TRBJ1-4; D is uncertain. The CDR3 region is CSVGVQATNEKLFF. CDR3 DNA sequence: TGCAGCGTTGGGGTGCAGGCAACTAATGAAAAACTGTTTTTT.